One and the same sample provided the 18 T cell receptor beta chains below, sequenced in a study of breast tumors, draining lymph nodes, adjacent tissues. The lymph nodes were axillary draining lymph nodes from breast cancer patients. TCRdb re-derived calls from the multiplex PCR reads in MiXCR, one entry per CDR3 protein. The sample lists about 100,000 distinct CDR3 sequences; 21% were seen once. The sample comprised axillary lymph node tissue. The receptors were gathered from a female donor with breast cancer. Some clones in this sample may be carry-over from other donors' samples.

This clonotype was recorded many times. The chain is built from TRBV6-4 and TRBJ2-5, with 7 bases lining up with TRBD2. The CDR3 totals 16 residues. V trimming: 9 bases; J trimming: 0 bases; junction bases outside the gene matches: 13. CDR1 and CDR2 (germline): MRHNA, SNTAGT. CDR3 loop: CASHRAGGRHQETQYF. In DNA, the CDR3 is TGTGCCAGTCACCGGGCTGGCGGGAGACACCAAGAGACCCAGTACTTC.

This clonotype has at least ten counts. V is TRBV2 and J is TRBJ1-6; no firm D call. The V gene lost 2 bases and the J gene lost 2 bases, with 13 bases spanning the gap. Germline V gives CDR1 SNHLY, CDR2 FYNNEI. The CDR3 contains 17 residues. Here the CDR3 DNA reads TGTGCCAGCAGTGAAACGCCAAGCGGTGCCTATAATTCACCCCTCCACTTT. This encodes CASSETPSGAYNSPLHF.

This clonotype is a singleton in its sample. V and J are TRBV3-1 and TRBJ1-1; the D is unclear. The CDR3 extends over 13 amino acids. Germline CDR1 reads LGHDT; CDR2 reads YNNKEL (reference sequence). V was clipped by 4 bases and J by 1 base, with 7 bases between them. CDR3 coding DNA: TGTGCCAGCAGCCGTGTCGAGAACACTGAAGCTTTCTTT. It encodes CASSRVENTEAFF.

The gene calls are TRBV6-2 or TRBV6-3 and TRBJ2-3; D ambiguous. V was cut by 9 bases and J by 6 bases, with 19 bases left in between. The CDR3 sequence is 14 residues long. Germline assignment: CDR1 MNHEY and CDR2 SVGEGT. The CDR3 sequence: CASYTPGALDTQYF. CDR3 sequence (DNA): TGTGCCAGTTATACACCAGGCGCCTTGGATACGCAGTATTTT.

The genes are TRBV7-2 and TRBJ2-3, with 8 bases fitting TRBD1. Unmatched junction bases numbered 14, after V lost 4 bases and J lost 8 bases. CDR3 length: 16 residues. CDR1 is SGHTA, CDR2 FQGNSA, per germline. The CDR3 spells CASSSRATGAFGTQYF. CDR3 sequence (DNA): TGTGCCAGCAGCTCCAGAGCGACAGGGGCCTTCGGTACGCAGTATTTT. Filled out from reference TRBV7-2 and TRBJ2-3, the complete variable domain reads GAGVSQSPSNKVTEKGKDVELRCDPISGHTALYWYRQSLGQGLEFLIYFQGNSAPDKSGLPSDRFSAERTGGSVSTLTIQRTQQEDSAVYLCASSSRATGAFGTQYFGPGTRLTVL.

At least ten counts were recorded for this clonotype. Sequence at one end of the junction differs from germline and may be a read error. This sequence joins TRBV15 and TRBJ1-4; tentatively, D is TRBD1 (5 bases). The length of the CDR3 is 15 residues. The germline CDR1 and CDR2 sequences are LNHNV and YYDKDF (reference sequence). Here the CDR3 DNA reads TGTGCCACCAGCGGAGACAGAGCAACTAATGAAAAACTGTTTTTT. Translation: CATSGDRATNEKLFF.

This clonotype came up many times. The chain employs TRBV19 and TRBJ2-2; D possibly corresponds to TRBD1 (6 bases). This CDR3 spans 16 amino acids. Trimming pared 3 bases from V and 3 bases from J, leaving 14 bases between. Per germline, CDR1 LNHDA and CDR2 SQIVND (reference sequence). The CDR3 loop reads CASSITGTLYTGELFF. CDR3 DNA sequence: TGTGCCAGTAGTATTACCGGGACACTCTACACCGGGGAGCTGTTTTTT.

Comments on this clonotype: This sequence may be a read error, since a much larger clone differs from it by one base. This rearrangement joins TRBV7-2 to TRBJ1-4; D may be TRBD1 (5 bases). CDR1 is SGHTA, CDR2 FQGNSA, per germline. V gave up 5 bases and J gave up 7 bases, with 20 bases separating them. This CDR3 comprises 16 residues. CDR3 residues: CASSAVGATALEKLFF. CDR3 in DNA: TGTGCCAGCAGCGCCGTAGGGGCGACAGCTCTTGAAAAACTGTTTTTT.

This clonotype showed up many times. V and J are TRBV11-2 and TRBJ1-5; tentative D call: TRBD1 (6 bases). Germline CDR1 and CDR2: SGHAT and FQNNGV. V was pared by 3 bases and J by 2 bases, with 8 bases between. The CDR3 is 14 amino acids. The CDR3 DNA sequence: TGTGCCAGCAGCTTCTCAGGGGGCAATCAGCCCCAGCATTTT. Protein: CASSFSGGNQPQHF.

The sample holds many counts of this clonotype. As DNA, the CDR3 is TGCAGTGCCCAAGACGGCAGGGACTACGAGCAGTACTTC. Translated, it gives CSAQDGRDYEQYF. The rearrangement links TRBV20-1 to TRBJ2-7, with a weak D call TRBD1 (5 bases). This CDR3 is 13 amino acids long. Between the trimmed V and J ends, which lost 6 bases and 3 bases, there was a span of 15 bases. From germline, CDR1 is DFQATT and CDR2 SNEGSKA (reference sequence).

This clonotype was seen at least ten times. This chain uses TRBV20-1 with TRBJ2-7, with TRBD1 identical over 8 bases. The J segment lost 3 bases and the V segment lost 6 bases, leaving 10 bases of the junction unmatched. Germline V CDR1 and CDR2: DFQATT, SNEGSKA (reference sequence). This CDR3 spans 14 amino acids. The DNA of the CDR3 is TGCAGTGCACAGGGACAGGAAAAAATCTACGAGCAGTACTTC. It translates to CSAQGQEKIYEQYF.

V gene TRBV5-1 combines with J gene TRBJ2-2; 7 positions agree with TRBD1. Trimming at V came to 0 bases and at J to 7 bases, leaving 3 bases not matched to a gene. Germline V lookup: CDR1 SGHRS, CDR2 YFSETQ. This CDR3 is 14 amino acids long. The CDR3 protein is CASSLGQGRGELFF. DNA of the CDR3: TGCGCCAGCAGCTTGGGACAGGGTCGCGGGGAGCTGTTTTTT.

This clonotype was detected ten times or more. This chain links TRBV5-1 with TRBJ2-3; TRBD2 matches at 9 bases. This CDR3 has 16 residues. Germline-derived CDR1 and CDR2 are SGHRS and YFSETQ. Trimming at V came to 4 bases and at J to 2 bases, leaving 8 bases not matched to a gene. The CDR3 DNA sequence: TGCGCCAGCAGCAACCGACTAGCGGATTACACAGATACGCAGTATTTT. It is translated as CASSNRLADYTDTQYF.

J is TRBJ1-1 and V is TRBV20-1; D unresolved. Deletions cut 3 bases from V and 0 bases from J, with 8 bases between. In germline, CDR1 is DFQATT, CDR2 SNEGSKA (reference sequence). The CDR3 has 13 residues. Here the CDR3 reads CSARTTVNTEAFF. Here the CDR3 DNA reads TGCAGTGCTAGGACGACGGTGAACACTGAAGCTTTCTTT.

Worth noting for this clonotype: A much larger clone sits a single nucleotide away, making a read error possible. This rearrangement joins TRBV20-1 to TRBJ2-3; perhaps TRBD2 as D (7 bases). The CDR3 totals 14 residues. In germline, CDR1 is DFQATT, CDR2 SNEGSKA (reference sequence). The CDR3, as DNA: TGCAGTGCTAGAGAAAGTGGGGGGGCAGCTACGCGGTATTTT. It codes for CSARESGGAATRYF.

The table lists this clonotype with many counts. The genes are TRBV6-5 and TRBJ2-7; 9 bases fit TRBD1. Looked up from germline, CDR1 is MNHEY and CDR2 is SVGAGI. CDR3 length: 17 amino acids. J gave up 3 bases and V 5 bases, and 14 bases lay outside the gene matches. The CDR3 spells CASSRRWDRVRNYEQYF. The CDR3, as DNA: TGTGCCAGCAGTCGACGGTGGGACAGGGTTAGGAACTACGAGCAGTACTTC.

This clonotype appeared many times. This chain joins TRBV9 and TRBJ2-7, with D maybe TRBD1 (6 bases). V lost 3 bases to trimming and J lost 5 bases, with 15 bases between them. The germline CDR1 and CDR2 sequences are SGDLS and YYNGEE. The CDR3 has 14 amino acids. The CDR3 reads CASSAEGQTDEQYF. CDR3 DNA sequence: TGTGCCAGCAGCGCAGAGGGACAAACGGACGAGCAGTACTTC.

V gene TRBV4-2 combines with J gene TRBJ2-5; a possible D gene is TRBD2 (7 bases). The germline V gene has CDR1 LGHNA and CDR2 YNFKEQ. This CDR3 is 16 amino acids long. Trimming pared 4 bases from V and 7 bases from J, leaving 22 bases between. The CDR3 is CASSPRGRGGLGTQYF. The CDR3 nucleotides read TGTGCCAGCAGCCCCAGAGGGAGGGGGGGCTTGGGGACCCAGTACTTC.